This T cell receptor (beta chain) was retrieved from a study of cytomegalovirus exposure and HLA in healthy donors. The PCR contained 60 Vbeta and 13 Jbeta primers. The repertoire was sequenced with immunoSEQ multiplex PCR; TCRdb's copy has only in-frame clones and lacks some. Among about 160,000 clones, about 80% were seen once, and the ten largest hold 9.5% to 10%. V was shortened by 0 bases and J by 6 bases, with 9 bases between the two germline ends. The germline CDR1 and CDR2 sequences are SGHTA and FQGNSA. This CDR3 is built from 14 residues. Study outcomes and limitations: The classifier reportedly diagnosed cytomegalovirus status with high sensitivity and specificity. A later analysis showed TCR association rates differing by HLA locus, peaking at DRB1 and lowest at HLA-C. Follow-up analysis later connected one missense variant in DCLRE1C with trimming of TCR beta V- and J-genes. The authors assumed roughly uniform sequencing depth across donors for presence/absence analyses.

Regarding this clone: Its antigen remains unknown.

Sequenced sample: PBMCs. This sequence was found in a man in his late teens or twenties in good health and CMV-seropositive. The chain carries TRBV7-2 and TRBJ2-1; tentative D call: TRBD1 (7 bases). This chain's CDR3 is CASSLAQGGNEQFF. For the CDR3, the DNA is TGTGCCAGCAGCTTAGCGCAGGGGGGCAATGAGCAGTTCTTC. Full variable domain (remainder filled in from reference TRBV7-2 and TRBJ2-1): GAGVSQSPSNKVTEKGKDVELRCDPISGHTALYWYRQSLGQGLEFLIYFQGNSAPDKSGLPSDRFSAERTGGSVSTLTIQRTQQEDSAVYLCASSLAQGGNEQFFGPGTRLTVL.